A few counts support the clone carrying this T cell receptor (beta chain). This sample was taken from a study of blood T cell repertoires in COVID-19. About the research overall: Some COVID-19 samples were acute and others convalescent; all came from the United States, Italy and Spain.

CDR1 is SNHLY and CDR2 is FYNNEI in the germline V gene. V was clipped by 6 bases and J by 2 bases; unmatched bases: 7. This CDR3 spans 15 amino acids. Under the authors' procedure: Amplifying reference gene primers gave estimates of nucleated cell counts. The method was immunoSEQ multiplex PCR; TCRdb's version includes in-frame clones alone and lacks a portion of them. V and J calls and clone size are given by that table; D and trimming were obtained from the DNA. The data show some 99,000 clones, with 81% seen just once and about 10% held by the top ten. The TCR was taken from a woman of 80 years or more with acute or convalescent COVID-19. Sequences were obtained from peripheral blood. The chain carries TRBV2 and TRBJ1-2, with 9 bases lining up with TRBD1. CDR3 coding DNA: TGTGCCAGCAGCCCCAGGGGACAGGGAAACTATGGCTACACCTTC. It yields the protein CASSPRGQGNYGYTF. Filled out from reference TRBV2 and TRBJ1-2, the complete variable domain reads EPEVTQTPSHQVTQMGQEVILRCVPISNHLYFYWYRQILGQKVEFLVSFYNNEISEKSEIFDDQFSVERPDGSNFTLKIRSTKLEDSAMYFCASSPRGQGNYGYTFGSGTRLTVV.